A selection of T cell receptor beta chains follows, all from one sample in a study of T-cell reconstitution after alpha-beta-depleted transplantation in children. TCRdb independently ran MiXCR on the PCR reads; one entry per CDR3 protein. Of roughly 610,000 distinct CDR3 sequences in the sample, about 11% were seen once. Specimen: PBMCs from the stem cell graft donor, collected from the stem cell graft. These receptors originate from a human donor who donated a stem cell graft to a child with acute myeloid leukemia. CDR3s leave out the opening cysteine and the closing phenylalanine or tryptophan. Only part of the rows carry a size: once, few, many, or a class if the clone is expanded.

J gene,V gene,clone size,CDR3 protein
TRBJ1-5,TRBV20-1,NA,SATNPTGARGIAQH
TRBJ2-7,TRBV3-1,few,ASSRVGAGGHEQY
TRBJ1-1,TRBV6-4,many,ASSGTANTEAF
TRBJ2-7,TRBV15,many,ATSNRLPSSYEQY
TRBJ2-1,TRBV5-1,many,ASSATSGPTHNEQF
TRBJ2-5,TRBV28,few,ASMMSGMETQY
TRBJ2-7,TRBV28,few,ASTSPGSYEQY
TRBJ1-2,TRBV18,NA,ASSLGFDGYT
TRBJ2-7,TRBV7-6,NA,ASSLMSGTTYEQY
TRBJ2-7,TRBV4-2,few,ASSQEVASRVGSEQY
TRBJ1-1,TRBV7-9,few,ASSFPSRGGDTEAF
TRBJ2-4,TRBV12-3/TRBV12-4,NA,ASSQPGPNIQY
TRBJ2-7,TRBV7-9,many,ASSPLAAGYEQY
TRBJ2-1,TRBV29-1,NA,SGEGGREQF
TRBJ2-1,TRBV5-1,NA,ASSGDSRSSYNEQF
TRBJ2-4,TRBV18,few,ASSLSLGQLQY
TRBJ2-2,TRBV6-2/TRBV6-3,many,ASSPGQFTGELF
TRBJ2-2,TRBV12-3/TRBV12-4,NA,ASSQHVATGELF
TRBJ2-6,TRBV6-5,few,ASSYAGRGPGANVLT
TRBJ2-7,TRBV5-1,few,ASSLRGLPDYEQY
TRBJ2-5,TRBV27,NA,ASSLTAGGRRETQY
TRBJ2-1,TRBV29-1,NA,SVLRFDSPVGSYNEQF
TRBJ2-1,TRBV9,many,ASSVGSSGVYNEQF
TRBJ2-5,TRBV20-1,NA,SGRRETQY
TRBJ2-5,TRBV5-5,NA,ASSPEWGRETQY
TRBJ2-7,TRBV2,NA,ASSVLGGAEQY
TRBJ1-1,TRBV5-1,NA,ASSLADRTVNTEAF
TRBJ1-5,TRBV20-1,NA,SAFTGSNQPQH
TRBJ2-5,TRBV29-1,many,SVRRSGQETQY
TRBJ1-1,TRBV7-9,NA,ASSFEVPEAF
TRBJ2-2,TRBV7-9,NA,ASRGGKNTGELF
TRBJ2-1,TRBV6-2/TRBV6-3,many,ASSPRGREYNEQF
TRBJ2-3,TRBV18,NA,ASSPPGGRASTDTQY
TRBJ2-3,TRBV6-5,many,ASSLLAGELDTQY
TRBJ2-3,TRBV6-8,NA,ASSYSGSVDTQY
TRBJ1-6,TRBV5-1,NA,ASSFLQRNSPLH
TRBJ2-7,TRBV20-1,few,SGTAGTSGSGYEQY
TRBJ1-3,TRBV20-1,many,SARDSGQSTSGNTIY
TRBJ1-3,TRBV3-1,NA,ASSQFGFGGAGNTIY
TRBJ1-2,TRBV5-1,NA,ASSSAGITSGYT
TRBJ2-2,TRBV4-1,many,ASSQNAGGAGELF
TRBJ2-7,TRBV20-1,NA,SVTPGQGVEQY
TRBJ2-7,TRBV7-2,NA,ASSRRAPPYEQY
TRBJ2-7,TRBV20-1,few,SPERQGSEEQY
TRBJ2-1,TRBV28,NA,ASSVGTSGRAQF
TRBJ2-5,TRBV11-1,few,ASSLLAGENRWREGETQY
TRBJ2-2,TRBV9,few,ASSAEHGTGELF
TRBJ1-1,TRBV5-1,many,ASSPGRAVDTEAF
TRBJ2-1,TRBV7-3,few,ASSLKGGGGDYNEQF
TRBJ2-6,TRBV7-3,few,ASSQPDSSSGANVLT
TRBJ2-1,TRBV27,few,ASRWTGSSNEQF
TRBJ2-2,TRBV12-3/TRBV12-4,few,ASTAGGGELF
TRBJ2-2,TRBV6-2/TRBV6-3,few,ASSFPDYNTGELF
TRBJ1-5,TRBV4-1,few,ASSHNRDTNQPQH
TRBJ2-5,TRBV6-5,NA,ASSSGVTVLY